A single sample gave rise to the 29 T cell receptor beta chains below, sequenced in a study of T cell responses to AZD1222 COVID-19 vaccine. TCRdb keeps only in-frame clones here, not all; method: immunoSEQ multiplex PCR. This table has about 130,000 clones, 88% appearing once. The sequencing here drew on peripheral blood, taken 28 days after the second AZD1222 dose. These receptors all come from an adult who received the AZD1222 COVID-19 vaccine.

The gene calls are TRBV4-3 and TRBJ1-5; no reliable D call. V was cut by 0 bases and J by 4 bases, with 10 bases left in between. The CDR3 consists of 15 residues. Looked up from germline, CDR1 is LGHNA and CDR2 is YSLEER. The chain's CDR3 is CASSQDGLGNQPQHF. As DNA, the CDR3 is TGCGCCAGCAGCCAAGATGGGCTTGGAAATCAGCCCCAGCATTTT.

Here the CDR3 reads CASSWGPSGLSSYNEQFF. The CDR3 bases are TGCGCCAGCAGTTGGGGACCTAGCGGGCTGAGCTCCTACAATGAGCAGTTCTTC. V usage is TRBV5-1 and J usage is TRBJ2-1, with 8 positions matching TRBD2. V lost 5 bases, J lost 0 bases, and 13 bases stayed unmatched. Germline lookup yields CDR1 SGHRS and CDR2 YFSETQ. The CDR3 sequence is 18 residues long.

This chain uses TRBV4-3 with TRBJ1-2; D uncertain. Trimming left V 1 base short and J 2 bases short, with 11 bases between. The CDR3 spans 15 residues. Looked up from germline, CDR1 is LGHNA and CDR2 is YSLEER. CDR3 sequence (DNA): TGCGCCAGCAGCCAAGTTCCCGCCAGGAACTATGGCTACACCTTC. As protein: CASSQVPARNYGYTF.

The chain uses TRBV9 and TRBJ1-6; unclear D gene. The CDR3 is made up of 15 amino acids. With 4 bases removed from V and 8 bases from J, the gap between germline ends came to 16 bases. CDR1 is SGDLS and CDR2 is YYNGEE in the germline V gene. The CDR3 DNA reads as TGTGCCAGCAGCCACAGCGGTTGGAGGGATTCACCCCTCCACTTT. Translating gives CASSHSGWRDSPLHF.

This clone has more than one count but fewer than ten. The chain links TRBV7-8 to TRBJ1-1, with D possibly TRBD1 on 6 matching bases. The germline V and J ends were trimmed by 3 bases and 0 bases, with 11 bases remaining between them. Germline V gene lookup returns CDR1 SGHVS and CDR2 FQNEAQ. CDR3 size: 15 residues. The CDR3 region is CASSLGPGVNTEAFF. The DNA for the CDR3 is TGTGCCAGCAGCTTGGGTCCAGGGGTGAACACTGAAGCTTTCTTT.

The chain couples TRBV28 to TRBJ1-4; D is possibly TRBD1 (5 bases). The CDR3 spans 16 residues. Germline V CDR1 and CDR2: MDHEN, SYDVKM. V lost 6 bases and J 0 bases, leaving 14 bases between the germline ends. The CDR3 is CASSPPWGATNEKLFF. In DNA, the CDR3 is TGTGCCAGCAGCCCACCCTGGGGCGCAACTAATGAAAAACTGTTTTTT. Looking up the rest from reference TRBV28 and TRBJ1-4 gives the full variable domain: DVKVTQSSRYLVKRTGEKVFLECVQDMDHENMFWYRQDPGLGLRLIYFSYDVKMKEKGDIPEGYSVSREKKERFSLILESASTNQTSMYLCASSPPWGATNEKLFFGSGTQLSVL.

The CDR3 is CASSENTGNTEAFF. CDR3 DNA: TGCGCCAGCAGCGAAAACACGGGGAACACTGAAGCTTTCTTT. This rearrangement joins TRBV10-2 to TRBJ1-1; no clear D. The germline V gene has CDR1 WSHSY and CDR2 SAAADI. This CDR3 comprises 14 residues. Trimming stripped 6 bases from V and 1 base from J, with 12 bases between.

V and J are TRBV7-2 and TRBJ2-7; D possibly corresponds to TRBD1 (6 bases). CDR3 length: 14 residues. Trimming stripped 4 bases from V and 2 bases from J, with 12 bases between. The germline CDR1 and CDR2 sequences are SGHTA and FQGNSA. This CDR3 reads CASSSRGGTYEQYF. As DNA, the CDR3 is TGTGCCAGCAGCTCAAGAGGGGGTACCTACGAGCAGTACTTC.

The chain couples TRBV30 to TRBJ2-5; D is perhaps TRBD1 (6 bases). V shed 4 bases and J shed 4 bases, with 13 bases lying between them. The CDR3 has 13 residues. The V gene's germline CDR1 is GTSNPN and CDR2 SVGIG (reference sequence). DNA for the CDR3: TGTGCCTGGAACAGGGCCCCCCCAGAGACCCAGTACTTC. It translates to CAWNRAPPETQYF.

The J gene is TRBJ2-1, the V gene TRBV5-6; D unresolved. V was pared by 2 bases and J by 0 bases, with 12 bases between. This CDR3 is 16 amino acids long. From germline, CDR1 is SGHDT and CDR2 YYEEEE. CDR3 protein: CASSFQLGGSYNEQFF. CDR3 DNA sequence: TGTGCCAGCAGCTTCCAGTTAGGCGGCTCCTACAATGAGCAGTTCTTC.

The CDR3 region is CASSQDRRAYSGNTIYF. The DNA of the CDR3 is TGCGCCAGCAGCCAAGATCGGAGGGCCTACTCTGGAAACACCATATATTTT. The rearrangement uses TRBV4-1 and TRBJ1-3, with D hard to call. CDR3 length: 17 amino acids. Trimming removed 0 bases at V and 0 bases at J, with 12 bases between. Germline CDR1 MGHRA, CDR2 YSYEKL.

The genes are TRBV6-5 and TRBJ1-1; the D gene is possibly TRBD1 (6 bases). Germline lookup yields CDR1 MNHEY and CDR2 SVGAGI. V was pared by 8 bases and J by 5 bases, with 15 bases between. This CDR3 is 13 amino acids long. CDR3 sequence: CASGVRGKTEAFF. The CDR3 DNA sequence: TGTGCCAGCGGGGTCAGGGGAAAAACTGAAGCTTTCTTT.

This CDR3 reads CASSVDSYEQYF. The CDR3 DNA reads TGTGCCAGTAGTGTCGACAGCTACGAGCAGTACTTC. The J gene is TRBJ2-7, the V gene TRBV19; the D gene is possibly TRBD1 (5 bases). With 5 bases removed from V and 3 bases from J, the gap between germline ends came to 8 bases. CDR3 length: 12 amino acids. CDR1 LNHDA and CDR2 SQIVND come from the germline V gene (reference sequence).

The rearrangement links TRBV2 to TRBJ2-6; TRBD1 or TRBD2 may be the D gene (6 bases each). The ends were cut back, 8 bases at V and 0 bases at J, with 14 bases in the middle. This CDR3 is built from 16 residues. The germline CDR1 and CDR2 sequences are SNHLY and FYNNEI. Here the CDR3 DNA reads TGTGCCAGCCATCGGGGGCCCCCCTCTGGGGCCAACGTCCTGACTTTC. This gives the protein CASHRGPPSGANVLTF.

The V and J genes are TRBV20-1 and TRBJ1-2; D uncertain. This CDR3 is built from 12 residues. Germline CDR1 and CDR2: DFQATT and SNEGSKA (reference sequence). Trimming removed 3 bases from V and 2 bases from J, with 7 bases in between. The CDR3 DNA follows: TGCAGTGCTAGTGATACAAACTATGGCTACACCTTC. The encoded protein is CSASDTNYGYTF.

The chain has TRBV3-1 (or the pseudogene TRBV3-2) and TRBJ1-1; the D is unclear. Germline-derived CDR1 and CDR2 are LGHDT and YNNKEL (reference sequence). With 1 base removed from V and 0 bases from J, the gap between germline ends came to 15 bases. The CDR3 loop spans 17 amino acids. The CDR3 DNA is TGTGCCAGCAGCCAAGTAGGGAGGCCCCTCATGAACACTGAAGCTTTCTTT. It yields the protein CASSQVGRPLMNTEAFF.

The V and J genes are TRBV30 and TRBJ2-7, with 12 positions matching TRBD2. This CDR3 contains 14 residues. After removal of 7 bases from V and 0 bases from J, the junction contained 4 bases not matched to a gene. Germline CDR1 reads GTSNPN; CDR2 reads SVGIG (reference sequence). The CDR3 DNA reads TGTGCCTTTAGGACTAGCGGGAACTCCTACGAGCAGTACTTC. This gives the protein CAFRTSGNSYEQYF.

The chain joins TRBV28 to TRBJ2-5, with D possibly being TRBD1 or TRBD2 (6 bases each). The length of the CDR3 is 12 residues. Germline V gene data show CDR1 as MDHEN and CDR2 as SYDVKM. The V end was cut by 6 bases, the J end by 4 bases, with 9 bases between. The CDR3 DNA sequence: TGTGCCAGCAGCGGAGGGGGAGAGACCCAGTACTTC. The encoded protein is CASSGGGETQYF.

This clone was found a few times. The CDR3 sequence is CARRLAGNNEQFF. For the CDR3, the DNA is TGTGCCCGAAGACTAGCGGGAAACAATGAGCAGTTCTTC. This sequence joins TRBV2 and TRBJ2-1; 11 positions match TRBD2. The CDR3 loop spans 13 amino acids. V lost 11 bases and J lost 5; bases outside the gene matches: 5. Germline loops: CDR1 SNHLY, CDR2 FYNNEI.

The gene calls are TRBV15 and TRBJ1-2; D ambiguous. With 5 bases removed from V and 6 bases from J, the gap between germline ends came to 19 bases. The CDR3 totals 15 residues. Per germline, CDR1 LNHNV and CDR2 YYDKDF (reference sequence). Written as DNA, the CDR3 is TGTGCCACCAGCCGTAGTGACCAGGTCCAACATGGCTACACCTTC. This encodes CATSRSDQVQHGYTF.

The V and J genes are TRBV21-1 and TRBJ2-7; the table's TRBD1 call for D was not verified on the DNA. TRBV21-1 is a pseudogene. This CDR3 is 14 amino acids long. The CDR3: CASSRDRGINEQYF. The CDR3 DNA follows: TGTGCCAGCAGTCGAGACAGGGGGATCAACGAGCAGTACTTC.

V gene TRBV5-1 combines with J gene TRBJ1-3; 7 bases fit TRBD1. V dropped 3 bases and J dropped 4; count of bases not matched to a gene: 7. The CDR3 spans 15 residues. Germline V CDR1 and CDR2: SGHRS, YFSETQ. The CDR3 region is CASSSTGAHGNTIYF. CDR3 nucleotides: TGCGCCAGCAGCTCTACAGGGGCGCACGGAAACACCATATATTTT.

The count of this clone is one. The rearrangement links TRBV6-6 to TRBJ2-7; TRBD2 matches 14 bases. V lost 5 bases to trimming and J lost 0 bases; unmatched junction nucleotides: 9. CDR1 and CDR2 from the germline V gene are MNHNY and SVGAGI (reference sequence). This CDR3 has 18 residues. In DNA, the CDR3 is TGTGCCAGCAGTCGACTAGCGGGAGGGACGAGAAGCTCCTACGAGCAGTACTTC. Protein product: CASSRLAGGTRSSYEQYF.

J is TRBJ2-1 and V is TRBV12-5, with 7 bases that match TRBD2. The CDR3 is 15 amino acids. V lost 5 bases to trimming and J lost 4 bases; unmatched junction nucleotides: 8. Germline V lookup: CDR1 LGHNT, CDR2 FRNRAP. For the CDR3, the DNA is TGTGCTAGTGGTCCCCAGCGGGGTTATTACAATGAGCAGTTCTTC. This gives the protein CASGPQRGYYNEQFF.

The gene calls are TRBV6-5 and TRBJ2-7, with D perhaps TRBD1 or TRBD2 (6 bases each). V was clipped by 7 bases and J by 4 bases, with 17 bases between them. This CDR3 comprises 14 residues. Germline values: CDR1 MNHEY, CDR2 SVGAGI. CDR3 DNA sequence: TGTGCCAGCAACCCCGGGGGCCCTAAATACGAGCAGTACTTC. This translates into CASNPGGPKYEQYF.

The chain has TRBV3-1 (or the pseudogene TRBV3-2) and TRBJ1-4; 7 bases fit TRBD1. There are 15 residues in the CDR3. CDR1 is LGHDT, CDR2 YNNKEL, per germline (reference sequence). V lost 0 bases, J lost 5 bases, and 3 bases stayed unmatched. This CDR3 is CASSQDGTENEKLFF. The CDR3 DNA reads TGTGCCAGCAGCCAAGATGGGACAGAAAATGAAAAACTGTTTTTT.

The V and J genes are TRBV6-2 or TRBV6-3 and TRBJ2-3; D may be TRBD1 or TRBD2 (5 bases each). Trimming took off 4 bases at V and 2 bases at J, with 10 bases between the two ends. This CDR3 is 14 amino acids long. Germline-derived CDR1 and CDR2 are MNHEY and SVGEGT. In DNA form, the CDR3 reads TGTGCCAGCAGTTTGACGGGACCCACAGATACGCAGTATTTT. It yields the protein CASSLTGPTDTQYF.

The V gene is TRBV27, the J gene TRBJ2-1, with D perhaps matching TRBD1 (6 bases). Trimming pared 0 bases from V and 0 bases from J, leaving 9 bases between. The germline gives CDR1 MNHEY, CDR2 SMNVEV (reference sequence). This CDR3 has 16 residues. This chain's CDR3 is CASSLSPDSSYNEQFF. In DNA, the CDR3 is TGTGCCAGCAGTTTATCCCCGGACAGCTCCTACAATGAGCAGTTCTTC.

Only one count was recorded for this clone. This chain links TRBV13 with TRBJ1-2; D is perhaps TRBD1 (5 bases). With 1 base removed from V and 8 bases from J, the gap between germline ends came to 8 bases. Germline CDR1 PRHDT, CDR2 FYEKMQ (reference sequence). The length of the CDR3 is 12 residues. The CDR3 DNA follows: TGTGCCAGCAGCTTAGTTAGGGACGGCTACACCTTC. It encodes CASSLVRDGYTF.